This T cell receptor beta chain was captured by sequencing in a study of patients and donors after allogeneic stem cell transplantation. TCRdb passed the RT-PCR reads through MiXCR, listing each CDR3 protein once. The data hold 400,000 to 500,000 distinct CDR3 sequences, with 15% to 20% observed a single time. Germline values: CDR1 MNHNS, CDR2 SASEGT. The CDR3 contains 14 residues. A remark on this clonotype: Compared with germline, one end of the junction differs, possibly owing to a read error.

The sample was blood, either unsorted or a sorted T cell fraction (not recorded which). The V call is TRBV6-1, the J call TRBJ2-2, with a tentative D call TRBD2 (5 bases). The sequence was obtained from a human donor who was either an allogeneic HSCT recipient or a stem cell or donor lymphocyte infusion donor (not recorded which). It is not recorded whose cells these are; they may come from a transplant donor. CDR3 DNA sequence: TGTGCCAGCAGTACCCGCCCGAACACCGGGGAGCGGTTTTTT. Encoded protein: CASSTRPNTGERFF.